These 26 T cell receptor beta chains originate from one sample sequenced in a study of metastatic and nonmetastatic thyroid tumors. TCRdb recomputed clones from the PCR reads via MiXCR. The table includes 21,000 or so clones, about 30% detected once. Nobody among the patients had been given any treatment before thyroid surgery. The source material was tumor tissue. The receptors were sampled from a female donor with papillary thyroid cancer or a benign thyroid nodule (not recorded which). Some clones in this sample may be carry-over from other donors' samples.

Ten or more counts support this clone. The V gene is TRBV4-1, the J gene TRBJ1-6; 11 bases match TRBD1. The CDR3 has 15 amino acids. The germline CDR1 and CDR2 sequences are MGHRA and YSYEKL. V trimming: 2 bases; J trimming: 10 bases; junction bases outside the gene matches: 4. The chain's CDR3 is CASSQFGTGGSPLHF. For the CDR3, the DNA is TGCGCCAGCAGCCAATTCGGGACAGGGGGGTCACCCCTCCACTTT.

In this sample, this clone turned up a few times. This chain links TRBV27 with TRBJ2-1; possibly TRBD1 for D (5 bases). V was shortened by 8 bases and J by 6 bases, with 17 bases between the two germline ends. The germline V gene encodes CDR1 MNHEY and CDR2 SMNVEV (reference sequence). There are 14 residues in the CDR3. CDR3 sequence: CASHQGRATNEQFF. In DNA form, the CDR3 reads TGTGCCAGCCATCAGGGTAGGGCTACCAATGAGCAGTTCTTC.

A note on this clone: This may arise from a read error, as a much more abundant clone is one base away. Other nucleotide sequences in the sample specify the same CDR3. CDR3 loop: CASSLAPAGGSLAKNIQYF. In DNA form, the CDR3 reads TGCGCCAGCAGCTTGGCCCCCGCAGGCGGCTCATTAGCCAAAAACATTCAGTACTTC. The chain carries TRBV5-1 and TRBJ2-4; D not certain. V dropped 0 bases and J dropped 0 bases, with 19 bases sitting between them. This CDR3 region has 19 residues. The germline CDR1 and CDR2 sequences are SGHRS and YFSETQ.

The V gene is TRBV6-1, the J gene TRBJ2-7, with 10 bases identical to TRBD1. V lost 8 bases, J lost 9 bases, and 10 bases stayed unmatched. The CDR3 runs to 13 residues. Germline CDR1 and CDR2: MNHNS and SASEGT. CDR3 sequence (DNA): TGTGCCAGCCGACGGGACAGGGGAGACGGGCAGTACTTC. It yields the protein CASRRDRGDGQYF.

V gene TRBV18 combines with J gene TRBJ1-1; no clear D gene. This CDR3 contains 13 residues. CDR1 is KGHSH, CDR2 LQKENI, per germline. With 5 bases removed from V and 1 base from J, the gap between germline ends came to 8 bases. DNA for the CDR3: TGTGCCAGCTCATCGAACTGGAACACTGAAGCTTTCTTT. Translating gives CASSSNWNTEAFF.

At least ten counts were recorded for this clone. This chain connects TRBV7-6 to TRBJ1-1, with 7 bases matching TRBD1. In germline, CDR1 is SGHVS, CDR2 FNYEAQ. The V gene end was trimmed by 5 bases and the J gene end by 4 bases; junction bases not matched to a gene: 13. The CDR3 extends over 16 amino acids. CDR3 sequence: CASSTGQANLGTEAFF. DNA for the CDR3: TGTGCCAGCAGCACCGGACAGGCTAACCTAGGCACTGAAGCTTTCTTT.

This clone has a count of ten or more. V is TRBV6-4 and J is TRBJ2-6; no reliable D call. V was cut by 5 bases and J by 0 bases, with 26 bases left in between. The germline V gene encodes CDR1 MRHNA and CDR2 SNTAGT. CDR3 length equals 21 residues. The CDR3 sequence is CASSPTPINYSGRSGANVLTF. DNA for the CDR3: TGTGCCAGCAGTCCCACACCGATCAATTACTCAGGCCGCTCTGGGGCCAACGTCCTGACTTTC.

The rearrangement links TRBV12-3 or TRBV12-4 to TRBJ2-7; no clear D gene. This CDR3 is 13 amino acids long. The V and J ends lost 8 bases and 4 bases respectively, with 15 bases between them. The CDR3 reads CASSATWEYEQYF. DNA of the CDR3: TGTGCCAGCTCCGCGACATGGGAATACGAGCAGTACTTC.

This clone has just a few counts. The CDR3 region is CASSFSQRCSYNEQFF. The CDR3 DNA reads as TGTGCCAGCAGTTTTTCTCAGCGGTGCTCCTACAATGAGCAGTTCTTC. The chain carries TRBV12-3 or TRBV12-4 and TRBJ2-1; tentative D call: TRBD2 (5 bases). This CDR3 spans 16 amino acids. Trimming took 3 bases from V and 0 from J, leaving 12 bases between them.

A few counts support this clone. One end of the junction fails to match germline, which may point to a read error. The V and J genes are TRBV6-1 and TRBJ2-7; 7 nucleotides align to TRBD1. Looked up from germline, CDR1 is MNHNS and CDR2 is SASEGT. The CDR3 is 14 amino acids. The CDR3 nucleotides are TGTGCCAGCAGACCGACAGGGATCGTCCACGAGCATTACTTC. Protein product: CASRPTGIVHEHYF.

This clone was observed at least ten times. The V call is TRBV6-2 or TRBV6-3, the J call TRBJ1-1, with 9 bases lining up with TRBD1. Germline CDR1 and CDR2: MNHEY and SVGEGT. V lost 6 bases, J lost 1 base, and 6 bases stayed unmatched. This CDR3 has 15 amino acids. The CDR3 sequence: CASREGQGGNTEAFF. Written as DNA, the CDR3 is TGTGCCAGCAGGGAGGGACAGGGAGGGAACACTGAAGCTTTCTTT.

Only one count was recorded for this clone. The chain employs TRBV11-3 and TRBJ1-2; no reliable D call. CDR1 and CDR2 (germline): SGHNT, YENEEA. This CDR3 is built from 13 residues. Trimming cost V 1 base and J 8 bases, with 11 bases left between them. In DNA, the CDR3 is TGTGCCAGCAGCTTAGGCCCGATTTGGGGCTACACCTTC. It translates to CASSLGPIWGYTF.

J is TRBJ1-3 and V is TRBV6-1; unclear D gene. V was cut by 1 base and J by 0 bases, with 7 bases left in between. Germline V gene sequence: CDR1 MNHNS, CDR2 SASEGT. The CDR3 sequence is 15 residues long. The DNA of the CDR3 is TGTGCCAGCAGTGAAGTGATGGGCTCTGGAAACACCATATATTTT. Residues: CASSEVMGSGNTIYF.

In its sample, this clone is medium-sized. Other DNA sequences within the sample encode an identical CDR3. The chain joins TRBV3-1 to TRBJ2-7; D gene uncertain. The V end was cut by 4 bases, the J end by 3 bases, with 10 bases between. There are 13 residues in the CDR3. Per the germline V gene, CDR1 is LGHDT and CDR2 is YNNKEL (reference sequence). CDR3 loop: CASSLGRNYEQYF. CDR3 nucleotide sequence: TGTGCCAGCAGCCTAGGACGGAACTACGAGCAGTACTTC.

In its sample, this clone was seen many times. As DNA, the CDR3 is TGCGCCAGCAGCTTGGCCGGCAGCGGGGGGACCACAGATACGCAGTATTTT. Encoded protein: CASSLAGSGGTTDTQYF. The chain couples TRBV5-1 to TRBJ2-3, with 9 bases fitting TRBD2. This CDR3 comprises 17 residues. V lost 0 bases, J lost 2 bases, and 7 bases stayed unmatched. CDR1 and CDR2 (germline): SGHRS, YFSETQ.

The sample holds many counts of this clone. The chain combines TRBV24-1 with TRBJ1-2, with D unresolved. CDR1 is KGHDR, CDR2 SFDVKD, per germline. This CDR3 comprises 14 residues. Trimming took 2 bases from V and 0 from J, leaving 6 bases between them. The CDR3, as DNA: TGTGCCACCAGTGATTCAAGCACTAACTATGGCTACACCTTC. Residues: CATSDSSTNYGYTF.

This clone appeared many times. J is TRBJ2-3 and V is TRBV28; TRBD1 matches at 7 bases. Germline trimming cut 9 bases from V and 1 base from J; bases unmatched to any gene: 13. CDR1 and CDR2 from the germline V gene are MDHEN and SYDVKM. The CDR3 consists of 16 residues. In nucleotides, the CDR3 is TGTGCCAGTAGACCACATAAGGGGGCTGGCACAGATACGCAGTATTTT. Amino acids: CASRPHKGAGTDTQYF.

This clone rates as medium-sized. The CDR3 nucleotides are TGTGCCAGCAGATCAGGTGGAGGGGGCGTTTGGACCGAAGCTTTCTTT. Its translation is CASRSGGGGVWTEAFF. The rearrangement uses TRBV6-1 and TRBJ1-1; 7 positions match TRBD1. This CDR3 is built from 16 residues. The junction had 18 bases not matched to a gene; V was cut back by 6 bases and J by 8 bases. Germline V gene sequence: CDR1 MNHNS, CDR2 SASEGT.

This chain uses TRBV20-1 with TRBJ2-7; TRBD1 matches 9 bases. This CDR3 is 16 amino acids long. With V trimmed by 0 bases and J by 3 bases, 9 bases remained unmatched. Germline V gene lookup returns CDR1 DFQATT and CDR2 SNEGSKA (reference sequence). CDR3 nucleotide sequence: TGCAGTGCTAGAGACGCGCACAGGGGGCTTATCTACGAGCAGTACTTC. This sequence encodes CSARDAHRGLIYEQYF.

As concerns this clone: Germline is not matched at one junction end, which may reflect a read error. V usage is TRBV2 and J usage is TRBJ2-2; D is undetermined. CDR3 length: 13 residues. The germline V gene encodes CDR1 SNHLY and CDR2 FYNNEI. CDR3 loop: CASKGKNTGELFF. The CDR3 DNA follows: TGTGCCAGCAAAGGAAAGAACACAGGGGAGCTGTTTTTT.

Ten or more counts support this clone. The chain carries TRBV5-6 and TRBJ1-5, with D possibly being TRBD1 (5 bases). The CDR3 extends over 14 amino acids. Germline V gene data show CDR1 as SGHDT and CDR2 as YYEEEE. Trimming removed 4 bases from V and 9 bases from J, with 17 bases in between. Here the CDR3 DNA reads TGTGCCAGCAGCATTTGGGAGGGAAGGGGGCCCCAGCATTTT. Protein product: CASSIWEGRGPQHF.

This clone was seen at least ten times. V usage is TRBV2 and J usage is TRBJ1-6, with 8 bases lining up with TRBD1. The CDR3 length is 14 residues. CDR1 SNHLY and CDR2 FYNNEI come from the germline V gene. The junction had 10 bases not matched to a gene; V was cut back by 7 bases and J by 11 bases. CDR3 amino acids: CASKDRVDLAPLHF. The CDR3 coding sequence is TGTGCCAGCAAGGACAGGGTTGATTTGGCACCCCTCCACTTT. Using reference TRBV2 and TRBJ1-6 for the parts outside the CDR3, the full variable domain is EPEVTQTPSHQVTQMGQEVILRCVPISNHLYFYWYRQILGQKVEFLVSFYNNEISEKSEIFDDQFSVERPDGSNFTLKIRSTKLEDSAMYFCASKDRVDLAPLHFGNGTRLTVT.

This clone was recorded at least ten times. The chain has TRBV6-1 and TRBJ1-4; no clear D gene. The CDR3 covers 17 residues. Germline-derived CDR1 and CDR2 are MNHNS and SASEGT. V was cut by 2 bases and J by 0 bases, with 13 bases left in between. The CDR3 protein is CASSEKTRFPTNEKLFF. CDR3 DNA sequence: TGTGCCAGCAGTGAAAAGACCCGGTTTCCAACTAATGAAAAACTGTTTTTT.

The table lists this clone with many counts. The chain uses TRBV3-1 and TRBJ2-7; D remains unclear. This CDR3 spans 14 amino acids. Trimming pared 1 base from V and 2 bases from J, leaving 9 bases between. Germline V gene lookup returns CDR1 LGHDT and CDR2 YNNKEL (reference sequence). This CDR3 is CASSQAETPYEQYF. As DNA, the CDR3 is TGTGCCAGCAGCCAAGCAGAAACTCCCTACGAGCAGTACTTC.

This clone showed up many times. The V gene is TRBV7-2, the J gene TRBJ2-3; 7 positions agree with TRBD2. Germline V gene lookup returns CDR1 SGHTA and CDR2 FQGNSA. V dropped 1 base and J dropped 4; count of bases not matched to a gene: 5. The CDR3 length is 15 residues. CDR3 nucleotides: TGTGCCAGCAGCTTAGAGCGGGGTAGTGCAGATACGCAGTATTTT. It yields the protein CASSLERGSADTQYF.

This clone appeared many times. The chain recombines TRBV12-3 or TRBV12-4 with TRBJ1-6; maybe TRBD1 (5 bases). The CDR3 is made up of 15 amino acids. The V and J ends lost 3 bases and 7 bases respectively, with 13 bases between them. CDR3 DNA: TGTGCCAGCAGTTTGACGGGGGGTAGAAATTCACCCCTCCACTTT. Its protein product is CASSLTGGRNSPLHF.